One sample yielded the 24 T cell receptor beta chains listed below, sequenced in a study of blood T cell repertoires in COVID-19. The protocol was immunoSEQ multiplex PCR, while the TCRdb copy is restricted to in-frame clones and leaves out a portion. Found here are approximately 200,000 clones, 94% of them singletons; the top ten hold 0.7% to 0.8%. The sequencing sample was made of peripheral blood. The receptors shown here come from a man under 40 with COVID-19, enrolled during active disease.

The V gene is TRBV2, the J gene TRBJ1-4; 9 bases are a match to TRBD1. The germline gives CDR1 SNHLY, CDR2 FYNNEI. The V segment lost 4 bases and the J segment 2 bases; nucleotides outside the gene matches: 2. The CDR3 spans 15 residues. The CDR3 DNA follows: TGTGCCAGCAGTGGACAGGGGGGGACTAATGAAAAACTGTTTTTT. Protein: CASSGQGGTNEKLFF.

This clone has just one count. CDR3 sequence (DNA): TGCGCCAGCAGCTTGGGACAGGGGACGGGTGAGCAGTTCTTC. This gives the protein CASSLGQGTGEQFF. The chain combines TRBV5-1 with TRBJ2-1; 8 bases align to TRBD1. CDR3 length: 14 amino acids. Germline V CDR1 and CDR2: SGHRS, YFSETQ. With V trimmed by 0 bases and J by 9 bases, 5 bases remained unmatched.

The chain links TRBV15 to TRBJ2-1; TRBD2 agrees at 8 bases. The CDR3 sequence is 16 residues long. CDR1 is LNHNV, CDR2 YYDKDF, per germline (reference sequence). Trimming at V came to 4 bases and at J to 4 bases, leaving 9 bases not matched to a gene. The CDR3 sequence: CATSNLGRGAYNEQFF. CDR3 coding DNA: TGTGCCACCAGCAACCTGGGGCGGGGGGCATACAATGAGCAGTTCTTC.

The sample holds a few counts of this clone. The chain has TRBV11-3 and TRBJ2-3, with TRBD2 matching over 8 bases. CDR3 length: 17 amino acids. The V segment lost 5 bases and the J segment 0 bases; nucleotides outside the gene matches: 10. From germline, CDR1 is SGHNT and CDR2 YENEEA. The CDR3 reads CASSHSSGGGSTDTQYF. CDR3 sequence (DNA): TGTGCCAGCAGCCATTCTTCCGGGGGGGGGAGCACAGATACGCAGTATTTT.

The chain is built from TRBV6-5 and TRBJ2-1; weak D call: TRBD2 (5 bases). CDR1 MNHEY and CDR2 SVGAGI come from the germline V gene. The V and J ends lost 8 bases and 7 bases respectively, with 15 bases between them. The CDR3 is 13 amino acids. CDR3 sequence: CASHLAPGNEQFF. DNA for the CDR3: TGTGCCAGCCATTTGGCCCCGGGGAATGAGCAGTTCTTC.

The V and J genes are TRBV19 and TRBJ2-7, with 7 bases that match TRBD2. J lost 2 bases, V lost 5 bases, and 9 bases had no gene match. The CDR3 totals 15 residues. Germline V CDR1 and CDR2: LNHDA, SQIVND (reference sequence). As DNA, the CDR3 is TGTGCCAGTAGTGCGCTTGGACTAGACCCCTACGAGCAGTACTTC. Translation gives CASSALGLDPYEQYF.

The chain employs TRBV19 and TRBJ2-3; D remains ambiguous. V dropped 3 bases and J dropped 5 bases, with 15 bases sitting between them. CDR1 is LNHDA and CDR2 is SQIVND in the germline V gene (reference sequence). CDR3 length equals 15 residues. The chain's CDR3 is CASSISQVFGDTQYF. In nucleotides, the CDR3 is TGTGCCAGTAGTATTAGTCAGGTTTTTGGAGATACGCAGTATTTT.

This clone was detected once. The same CDR3 can be traced to other DNA sequences in this sample. V usage is TRBV12-3 or TRBV12-4 and J usage is TRBJ2-5, with D hard to call. Trimming left V 3 bases short and J 5 bases short, with 4 bases between. CDR3 length: 11 residues. Written as DNA, the CDR3 is TGTGCCAGCAGTTTCAGGGAGACCCAGTACTTC. Amino acids: CASSFRETQYF.

The chain couples TRBV28 to TRBJ1-5; tentative D call: TRBD1 (6 bases). This CDR3 region has 15 residues. The V end was cut by 6 bases, the J end by 2 bases, with 14 bases between. CDR1 and CDR2 (germline): MDHEN, SYDVKM. The CDR3 reads CASRAQGQGNQPQHF. As DNA, the CDR3 is TGTGCCAGCAGGGCACAGGGTCAGGGCAATCAGCCCCAGCATTTT.

CDR3 bases: TGTGCCAGCTCACCAGATGGTACAGGCAGCAATCAGCCCCAGCATTTT. Translation: CASSPDGTGSNQPQHF. The rearrangement uses TRBV18 and TRBJ1-5; D possibly corresponds to TRBD1 (5 bases). V lost 2 bases and J lost 1, with 12 bases in between. The CDR3 contains 16 residues. Germline CDR1 KGHSH, CDR2 LQKENI.

The chain carries TRBV5-1 and TRBJ2-1; TRBD2 aligns across 9 bases. Germline assignment: CDR1 SGHRS and CDR2 YFSETQ. The junction had 6 bases not matched to a gene; V was cut back by 6 bases and J by 5 bases. The CDR3 extends over 14 amino acids. The CDR3 loop is CASTLWTSDNEQFF. The CDR3 DNA reads as TGCGCCAGCACCCTGTGGACTAGCGACAATGAGCAGTTCTTC.

This clone showed up just once. V and J are TRBV7-3 and TRBJ2-1; 10 bases fit TRBD2. Looked up from germline, CDR1 is SGHTA and CDR2 is FQGTGA. V was clipped by 2 bases and J by 5 bases; unmatched bases: 6. There are 16 residues in the CDR3. The CDR3 sequence is CASSLLASGGHNEQFF. DNA of the CDR3: TGTGCCAGCAGCTTATTGGCTAGCGGGGGACACAATGAGCAGTTCTTC.

The chain couples TRBV5-5 to TRBJ1-1; D uncertain. Germline V CDR1 and CDR2: SGHKS, YYEKEE (reference sequence). The CDR3 is made up of 14 amino acids. V gave up 3 bases and J gave up 3 bases, with 12 bases separating them. This CDR3 is CASSWAIMDTEAFF. CDR3 coding DNA: TGTGCCAGCAGCTGGGCAATAATGGACACTGAAGCTTTCTTT.

The chain recombines TRBV7-3 with TRBJ1-1; TRBD1 aligns across 8 bases. Losses at the gene ends were 5 bases for V and 5 bases for J; bases not matched to a gene: 4. The germline CDR1 and CDR2 sequences are SGHTA and FQGTGA. This CDR3 comprises 13 residues. The CDR3: CASSPGQGTEAFF. Here the CDR3 DNA reads TGTGCCAGCAGCCCAGGACAGGGTACTGAAGCTTTCTTT.

The chain links TRBV7-9 to TRBJ2-1, with D maybe TRBD1 (5 bases). V gave up 7 bases and J gave up 7 bases, with 14 bases separating them. The germline gives CDR1 SEHNR, CDR2 FQNEAQ (reference sequence). This CDR3 is built from 13 residues. In DNA, the CDR3 is TGTGCCAGCAATGACGGTAACAGGAATGAGCAGTTCTTC. This sequence encodes CASNDGNRNEQFF.

The chain joins TRBV6-6 to TRBJ1-1, with unresolved D. The CDR3 consists of 15 residues. Germline V gene sequence: CDR1 MNHNY, CDR2 SVGAGI (reference sequence). Deletions cut 4 bases from V and 3 bases from J, with 15 bases between. The CDR3 region has the DNA TGTGCCAGCAGTTTGAGGCGAACCTGGGACACTGAAGCTTTCTTT. Translation gives CASSLRRTWDTEAFF.

This chain links TRBV11-3 with TRBJ2-7; TRBD1 matches at 7 bases. This CDR3 has 14 residues. Germline CDR1 SGHNT, CDR2 YENEEA. V was clipped by 1 base and J by 3 bases; unmatched bases: 3. The CDR3 nucleotides are TGTGCCAGCAGCTTAGCCGGGACAGACTACGAGCAGTACTTC. This gives the protein CASSLAGTDYEQYF. The full variable domain, with the rest looked up from reference TRBV11-3 and TRBJ2-7, is EAGVVQSPRYKIIEKKQPVAFWCNPISGHNTLYWYLQNLGQGPELLIRYENEEAVDDSQLPKDRFSAERLKGVDSTLKIQPAELGDSAVYLCASSLAGTDYEQYFGPGTRLTVT.

Remarks on this clone: The same CDR3 can be traced to other DNA sequences in this sample. The chain carries TRBV11-2 and TRBJ1-1; possibly TRBD1 for D (6 bases). The germline V and J ends were trimmed by 1 base and 1 base, with 7 bases remaining between them. Germline CDR1 is SGHAT and CDR2 is FQNNGV. This CDR3 is built from 14 residues. CDR3: CASSLVRGNTEAFF. CDR3 DNA sequence: TGTGCCAGCAGCTTAGTCAGGGGGAACACTGAAGCTTTCTTT.

V usage is TRBV19 and J usage is TRBJ1-2, with D perhaps TRBD1 (6 bases). Germline CDR1 is LNHDA and CDR2 is SQIVND (reference sequence). Trimming cost V 8 bases and J 4 bases, with 14 bases left between them. The CDR3 runs 13 residues. In DNA form, the CDR3 reads TGTGCCAGTTCCGAAGCAGGGGCCTATGGCTACACCTTC. The encoded protein is CASSEAGAYGYTF.

The chain uses TRBV7-9 and TRBJ2-3; TRBD1 matches at 8 bases. There are 15 residues in the CDR3. The germline gives CDR1 SEHNR, CDR2 FQNEAQ (reference sequence). The V segment lost 3 bases and the J segment 5 bases; nucleotides outside the gene matches: 7. The DNA of the CDR3 is TGTGCCAGCAGCTTTCCCGGCAGGGGGCAAGATACGCAGTATTTT. Translated: CASSFPGRGQDTQYF.

V gene TRBV3-1 (or the pseudogene TRBV3-2) combines with J gene TRBJ1-5; perhaps TRBD1 as D (5 bases). CDR1 is LGHDT, CDR2 YNNKEL, per germline (reference sequence). The germline V and J ends were trimmed by 0 bases and 0 bases, with 6 bases remaining between them. The CDR3 runs to 15 residues. The CDR3 nucleotides are TGTGCCAGCAGCCAAGAGGGGCTTAGCAATCAGCCCCAGCATTTT. This codes for CASSQEGLSNQPQHF.

The chain couples TRBV10-2 to TRBJ1-1, with D tentatively TRBD1 (6 bases). The germline CDR1 and CDR2 sequences are WSHSY and SAAADI. V dropped 2 bases and J dropped 5 bases, with 9 bases sitting between them. CDR3 length: 13 amino acids. The CDR3 here is CASSEGQLTEAFF. CDR3 sequence (DNA): TGCGCCAGCAGTGAGGGACAGCTTACTGAAGCTTTCTTT.

The V and J genes are TRBV23-1 and TRBJ1-5; D not certain. TRBV23-1 is classed as an ORF, of uncertain function. V was pared by 0 bases and J by 7 bases, with 4 bases between. This CDR3 is 12 amino acids long. CDR3 sequence (DNA): TGCGCCAGCAGTCAATCGAGGCAGCCCCAGCATTTT. Its translation is CASSQSRQPQHF.

V is TRBV14 and J is TRBJ1-2; TRBD1 matches at 8 bases. Germline CDR1 reads SGHDN; CDR2 reads FVKESK. J was trimmed by 6 bases and V by 2 bases; bases with no gene match: 2. The CDR3 loop spans 13 amino acids. Here the CDR3 reads CASSQRQGNGYTF. In DNA, the CDR3 is TGTGCCAGCAGCCAACGACAGGGGAATGGCTACACCTTC.